The rows below give T cell receptor beta chains drawn from one sample of a study of blood T cell repertoires in COVID-19. Measured with immunoSEQ multiplex PCR; TCRdb has only the in-frame clones, and not every one. The data contain around 200,000 clones, less than 85% of them singletons. The source material was PBMCs or T cells enriched from blood (not recorded which). These receptors were obtained from a man in his forties or fifties who had recovered from COVID-19. The CDR3 runs from the conserved cysteine through the conserved F or W. A D gene is named only where the DNA matches it firmly. Only some rows state a clone size, as once, few, many or a class for expanded clones.

len	v_gene	j_gene	d_gene	abundance	CDR3nt	CDR3aa
13	TRBV28	TRBJ1-5	-	-	TGTGCCAGCAGTTTAACAGGGAATCAGCCCCAGCATTTT	CASSLTGNQPQHF
14	TRBV19	TRBJ1-1	-	-	TGTGCCAGTAGTATCGGCAGGGTGGGTGCTGAAGCTTTCTTT	CASSIGRVGAEAFF
15	TRBV19	TRBJ1-2	-	-	TGTGCCAGTATCCAGGCGGCAGGGCCTAACTATGGCTACACCTTC	CASIQAAGPNYGYTF
15	TRBV7-9	TRBJ1-1	TRBD1	-	TGTGCCAGCAGCTGGCCCGGACAGGGGGCCACTGAAGCTTTCTTT	CASSWPGQGATEAFF
13	TRBV5-1	TRBJ1-1	-	-	TGCGCCAGCAGCTCTGAGGGTATGGGTGGAACTTTCTTT	CASSSEGMGGTFF
15	TRBV13	TRBJ2-7	-	-	TGTGCCAGCAGCTCCTCAGACAGGCGGAACTACGAGCAGTACTTC	CASSSSDRRNYEQYF
18	TRBV21-1	TRBJ2-3	-	-	TGTGCCAGCAGCAATTACTTTTCAGGGGGACTAGCGGCAGATACGCAGTATTTT	CASSNYFSGGLAADTQYF
19	TRBV28	TRBJ2-1	TRBD1	-	TGTGCCAGCAGACCCCGGGACAGTAATACTTGGGGCTCCTACAATGAGCAGTTCTTC	CASRPRDSNTWGSYNEQFF
15	TRBV7-6	TRBJ1-6	TRBD1	-	TGTGCCAGCAGCCCGAGGACAGGGGCGTTTAGGCCCCTCCACTTT	CASSPRTGAFRPLHF
17	TRBV6-6	TRBJ2-2	TRBD1	-	TGTGCCAGCAGTCGACCCGGGACAGGGGGCCGATCCGGGGAGCTGTTTTTT	CASSRPGTGGRSGELFF
14	TRBV27	TRBJ1-1	-	-	TGTGCCAGCAGTTTATCCCGGGGTCCATTAGAAGCTTTCTTT	CASSLSRGPLEAFF
12	TRBV29-1	TRBJ2-7	-	-	TGCAGCGTTGCAGCGGGCTCCTACGAGCAGTACTTC	CSVAAGSYEQYF
16	TRBV29-1	TRBJ2-1	TRBD2	-	TGCAGCGTTGAAGATATTGGACTAGCGGTCAACAATGAGCAGTTCTTC	CSVEDIGLAVNNEQFF
13	TRBV6-6	TRBJ2-3	-	-	TGTGCCAGCAGCTCACCGGGCACAGATACGCAGTATTTT	CASSSPGTDTQYF
15	TRBV5-1	TRBJ1-1	-	-	TGCGCCAGCAGCCCAAGATTGACAGTAAACACTGAAGCTTTCTTT	CASSPRLTVNTEAFF
16	TRBV9	TRBJ2-1	-	-	TGTGCCAGCAGCCCGGGTCGGATGAGCTCCTACAATGAGCAGTTCTTC	CASSPGRMSSYNEQFF
14	TRBV2	TRBJ1-5	-	-	TGTGCCAGCAGTGAGCAGGTTAGCAATCAGCCCCAGCATTTT	CASSEQVSNQPQHF
17	TRBV5-5	TRBJ2-7	TRBD2	few	TGTGCCAGCAGCTTTCGTTGGGCTAGCGGAAGCTCCTACGAGCAGTACTTC	CASSFRWASGSSYEQYF
15	TRBV5-1	TRBJ1-2	TRBD1	-	TGCGCCAGCAGCTTGGCACAGGGGGCGGACTATGGCTACACCTTC	CASSLAQGADYGYTF
16	TRBV19	TRBJ1-1	TRBD1	-	TGTGCCAGGAAAACCAGGGGGAATGAGTGTAACACTGAAGCTTTCTTT	CARKTRGNECNTEAFF
15	TRBV27	TRBJ1-1	TRBD1	-	TGTGCCAGCAGTTGGGACAGGGATTTTGAAACTGAAGCTTTCTTT	CASSWDRDFETEAFF
17	TRBV7-9	TRBJ2-1	TRBD1	-	TGTGCCAGCAGCATACCGGGACAGGGACACGACTACAATGAGCAGTTCTTC	CASSIPGQGHDYNEQFF
16	TRBV9	TRBJ2-2	TRBD2	-	TGTGCCAGCAGCGTCAGTAGCGGGCGGAACACCGGGGAGCTGTTTTTT	CASSVSSGRNTGELFF
18	TRBV7-2	TRBJ2-1	TRBD2	once	TGTGCCAGCAGCTTAGAACCCTCTAGCGGGAGGTACCACAATGAGCAGTTCTTC	CASSLEPSSGRYHNEQFF
15	TRBV19	TRBJ1-3	TRBD1	-	TGTGCCAGTAGTCCAGGGACAGGGGCTGGAAACACCATATATTTT	CASSPGTGAGNTIYF
13	TRBV12-5	TRBJ2-1	-	-	TGTGCTACCAGGGTAAGAGTCTACAATGAGCAGTTCTTC	CATRVRVYNEQFF
16	TRBV5-4	TRBJ2-7	TRBD1	-	TGTGCCAGCATGGAAGGGCCCGGGACAGGAGACTACGAGCAGTACTTC	CASMEGPGTGDYEQYF
16	TRBV19	TRBJ2-5	TRBD2	-	TGTGCCAGTAGTGAGATGGACAGGACTAGCGTTGAGACCCAGTACTTC	CASSEMDRTSVETQYF
18	TRBV19	TRBJ2-4	-	-	TGTGCCAGTAGTATACCAGGGTCATGGGGTCTAGCCAAAAACATTCAGTACTTC	CASSIPGSWGLAKNIQYF
14	TRBV5-8	TRBJ1-2	TRBD1	-	TGTGCCAGCAGGGACAGGGTGGGTAACTATGGCTACACCTTC	CASRDRVGNYGYTF
11	TRBV2	TRBJ1-2	TRBD1	-	TGTGCCAGCAGGGGACAGGGTGGCTACACCTTC	CASRGQGGYTF
15	TRBV30	TRBJ2-7	-	-	TGTGCCTGGAGGGGGGACCCGGGAGTCAACTACGAGCAGTACTTC	CAWRGDPGVNYEQYF
11	TRBV6-1	TRBJ1-2	-	-	TGTGCCAGCAGTGAAGCCCGACAAACTACCTTC	CASSEARQTTF
15	TRBV7-2	TRBJ2-5	-	once	TGTGCCAGCAGCCATCCCGGCGGGGTCCAAGAGACCCAGTACTTC	CASSHPGGVQETQYF
8	TRBV29-1	TRBJ2-7	-	once	TGCAGCGTTGTGGAGGTATACTTC	CSVVEVYF
16	TRBV5-4	TRBJ1-2	TRBD1	once	TGTGCCAGCAGCTCGGAGGCAAGACAGGGCGCTTTTGGCTACACCTTC	CASSSEARQGAFGYTF
15	TRBV19	TRBJ1-4	-	few	TGTGCCAGTAGTAGAGGACGGGACTTGAGGGAAAAACTGTTTTTT	CASSRGRDLREKLFF
12	TRBV28	TRBJ1-2	-	-	TGTGCCAGCAGTGCAGGGTGGGCTGGCTACACCTTC	CASSAGWAGYTF
14	TRBV3-1/TRBV3-2	TRBJ2-3	TRBD2	-	TGTGCCAGCAGCCGCGGGAGTGCCGCAGATACGCAGTATTTT	CASSRGSAADTQYF
14	TRBV11-3	TRBJ2-2	TRBD1	few	TGTGCCAGCAGCGCAGGGGGCAACACCGGGGAGCTGTTTTTT	CASSAGGNTGELFF
15	TRBV25-1	TRBJ2-1	TRBD1	-	TGTGCCAGCAGTGACACCCGGGACAGGGTTAATGAGCAGTTCTTC	CASSDTRDRVNEQFF
12	TRBV5-1	TRBJ2-7	-	-	TGCGCCAGCAGCATACAGGGTTACGAGCAGTACTTC	CASSIQGYEQYF
14	TRBV19	TRBJ2-3	-	-	TGTGCCAGTAGTAAGACAGGGAGGACAGATACGCAGTATTTT	CASSKTGRTDTQYF
15	TRBV19	TRBJ1-1	-	-	TGTGCCAGTAGTATCAGGGGCGGCATGAACACTGAAGCTTTCTTT	CASSIRGGMNTEAFF
13	TRBV25-1	TRBJ2-5	TRBD1	-	TGTGCCAGCTCATACAGGGGGCTAGAGACCCAGTACTTC	CASSYRGLETQYF
16	TRBV5-8	TRBJ1-4	-	-	TGTGCCAGCAGTTCCCTTACAGACGCAACTAATGAAAAACTGTTTTTT	CASSSLTDATNEKLFF